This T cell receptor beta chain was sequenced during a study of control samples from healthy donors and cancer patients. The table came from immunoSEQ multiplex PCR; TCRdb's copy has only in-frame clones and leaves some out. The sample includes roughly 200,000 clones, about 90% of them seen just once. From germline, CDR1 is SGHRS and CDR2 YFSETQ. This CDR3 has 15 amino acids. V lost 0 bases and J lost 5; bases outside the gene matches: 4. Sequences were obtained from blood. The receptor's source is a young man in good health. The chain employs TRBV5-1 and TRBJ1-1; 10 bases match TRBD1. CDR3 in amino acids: CASSLGGQGGTEAFF. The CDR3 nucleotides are TGCGCCAGCAGCTTGGGCGGACAGGGGGGTACTGAAGCTTTCTTT. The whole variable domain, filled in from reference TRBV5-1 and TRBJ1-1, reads KAGVTQTPRYLIKTRGQQVTLSCSPISGHRSVSWYQQTPGQGLQFLFEYFSETQRNKGNFPGRFSGRQFSNSRSEMNVSTLELGDSALYLCASSLGGQGGTEAFFGQGTRLTVV.